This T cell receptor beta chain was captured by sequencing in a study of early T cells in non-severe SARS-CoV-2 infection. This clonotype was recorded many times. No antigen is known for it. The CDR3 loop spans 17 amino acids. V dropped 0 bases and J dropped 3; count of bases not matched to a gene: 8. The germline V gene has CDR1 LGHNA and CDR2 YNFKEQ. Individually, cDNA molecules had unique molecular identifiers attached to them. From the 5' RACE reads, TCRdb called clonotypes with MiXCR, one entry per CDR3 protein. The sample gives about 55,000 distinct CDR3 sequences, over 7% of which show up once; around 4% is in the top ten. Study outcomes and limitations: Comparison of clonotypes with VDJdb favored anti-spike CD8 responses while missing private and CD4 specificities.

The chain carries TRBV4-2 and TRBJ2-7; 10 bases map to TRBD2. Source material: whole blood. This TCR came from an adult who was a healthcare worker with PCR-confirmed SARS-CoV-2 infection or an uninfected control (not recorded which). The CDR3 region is CASSQDVKREGLYEQYF. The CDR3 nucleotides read TGTGCCAGCAGCCAAGACGTTAAGCGGGAGGGGCTCTACGAGCAGTACTTC.